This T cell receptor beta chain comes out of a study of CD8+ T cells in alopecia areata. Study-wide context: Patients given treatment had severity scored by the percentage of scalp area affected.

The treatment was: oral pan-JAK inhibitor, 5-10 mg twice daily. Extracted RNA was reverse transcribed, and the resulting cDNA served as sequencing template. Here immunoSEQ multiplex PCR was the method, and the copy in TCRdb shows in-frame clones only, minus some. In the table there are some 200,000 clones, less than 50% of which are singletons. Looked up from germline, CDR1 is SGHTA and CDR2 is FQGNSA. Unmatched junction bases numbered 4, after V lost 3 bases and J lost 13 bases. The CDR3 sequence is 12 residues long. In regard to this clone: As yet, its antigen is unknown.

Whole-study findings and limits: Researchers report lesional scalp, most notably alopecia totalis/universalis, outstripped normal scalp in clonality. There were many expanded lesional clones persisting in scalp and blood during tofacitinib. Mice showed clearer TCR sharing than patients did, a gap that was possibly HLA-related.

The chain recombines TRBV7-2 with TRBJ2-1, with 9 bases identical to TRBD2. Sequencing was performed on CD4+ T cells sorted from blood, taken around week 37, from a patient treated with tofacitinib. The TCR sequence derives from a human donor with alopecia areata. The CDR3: CASSFAGGEQFF. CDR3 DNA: TGTGCCAGCAGCTTTGCGGGAGGGGAACAGTTCTTC.